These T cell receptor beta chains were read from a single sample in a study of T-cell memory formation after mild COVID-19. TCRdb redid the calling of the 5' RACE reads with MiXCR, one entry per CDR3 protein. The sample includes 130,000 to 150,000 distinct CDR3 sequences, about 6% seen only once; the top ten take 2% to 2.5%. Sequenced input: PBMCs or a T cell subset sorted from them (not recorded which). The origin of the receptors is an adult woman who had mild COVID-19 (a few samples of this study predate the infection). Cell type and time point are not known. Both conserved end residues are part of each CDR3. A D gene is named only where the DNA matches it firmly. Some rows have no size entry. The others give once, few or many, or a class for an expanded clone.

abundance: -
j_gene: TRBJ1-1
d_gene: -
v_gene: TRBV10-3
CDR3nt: TGTGCCACCCCGTCAGGGAGGAACACTGAAGCTTTCTTT
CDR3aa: CATPSGRNTEAFF

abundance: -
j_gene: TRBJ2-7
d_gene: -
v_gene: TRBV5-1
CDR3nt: TGCGCCAGCAGCTTGGCGCCCCCGGGGACCTTCGGCTACGAGCAGTACTTC
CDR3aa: CASSLAPPGTFGYEQYF

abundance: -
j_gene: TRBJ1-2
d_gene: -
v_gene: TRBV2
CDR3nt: TGTGCCAGCACCCTGACAGAATTCTATGGCTACACCTTC
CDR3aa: CASTLTEFYGYTF

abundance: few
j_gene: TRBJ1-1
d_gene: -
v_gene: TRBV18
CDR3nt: TGTGCCAGCTCGCCAAATTCGGGACAGAACACTGAAGCTTTCTTT
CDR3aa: CASSPNSGQNTEAFF

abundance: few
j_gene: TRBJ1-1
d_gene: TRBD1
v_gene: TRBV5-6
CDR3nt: TGTGCCAGCACCGGGACAGGGGGGACTGAAGCTTTCTTT
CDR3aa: CASTGTGGTEAFF

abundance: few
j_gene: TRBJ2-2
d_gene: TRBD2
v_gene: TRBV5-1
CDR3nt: TGCGCCAGCAGCATACGGACTAGCGGCACCGGGGAGCTGTTTTTT
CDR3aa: CASSIRTSGTGELFF

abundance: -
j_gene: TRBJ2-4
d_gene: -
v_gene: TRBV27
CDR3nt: TGTGCCAGCAGACCTCAGGGAATCTCGGTCATGTGGTTC
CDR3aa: CASRPQGISVMWF

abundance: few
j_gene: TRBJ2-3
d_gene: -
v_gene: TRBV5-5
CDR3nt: TGTGCCAGCAGCCCAACCGTGGGGGGTGTTGGTGATACGCAGTATTTT
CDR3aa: CASSPTVGGVGDTQYF

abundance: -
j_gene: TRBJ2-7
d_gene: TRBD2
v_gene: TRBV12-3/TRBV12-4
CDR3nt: TGTGCCAGCACCCAAAGCGGGAGGGCCTACGAGCAGTACTTC
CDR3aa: CASTQSGRAYEQYF

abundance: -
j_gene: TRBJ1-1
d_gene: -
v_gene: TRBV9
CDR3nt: TGTGCCAGCAGCTCCCGAATTGGGAAGGGCACTGAAGCTTTCTTT
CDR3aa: CASSSRIGKGTEAFF